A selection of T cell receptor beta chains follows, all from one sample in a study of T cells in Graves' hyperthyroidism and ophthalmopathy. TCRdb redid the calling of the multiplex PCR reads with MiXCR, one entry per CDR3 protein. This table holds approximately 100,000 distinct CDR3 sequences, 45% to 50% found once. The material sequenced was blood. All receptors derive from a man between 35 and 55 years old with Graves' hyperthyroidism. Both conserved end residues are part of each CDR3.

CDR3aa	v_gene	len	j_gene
CASQEEQPQHF	TRBV2	11	TRBJ1-5
CASSLGQVSNQPQHF	TRBV11-2	15	TRBJ1-5
CASSLGSGQNNEQYF	TRBV7-9	15	TRBJ2-3
CASSQEGRDDTEAFF	TRBV4-1	15	TRBJ1-1
CASSSADKGADTQYF	TRBV7-9	15	TRBJ2-3
CASSPTGYGQYF	TRBV9	12	TRBJ2-7
CSVLTRGQGPSYEQYF	TRBV29-1	16	TRBJ2-7
CSATTPQTGVGTEAFF	TRBV20-1	16	TRBJ1-1
CASSLAWSQDTQYF	TRBV7-2	14	TRBJ2-3
CASSPSKSSYNEQFF	TRBV7-2	15	TRBJ2-1
CATRAGGQGHLETQYF	TRBV10-3	16	TRBJ2-5
CASSQGLAGVTDTQYF	TRBV5-6	16	TRBJ2-3
CATSERENYGYTF	TRBV24-1	13	TRBJ1-2
CASSSEGVGSYNEQFF	TRBV6-4	16	TRBJ2-1
CASSWISNTEAFF	TRBV5-6	13	TRBJ1-1
CASSLAQSGEQYF	TRBV5-6	13	TRBJ2-7
CASSGGGAGPGYTF	TRBV9	14	TRBJ1-2
CSSTGTGKWEQYF	TRBV29-1	13	TRBJ2-7
CASSPRSGTANEQFF	TRBV12-3/TRBV12-4	15	TRBJ2-1
CASSLSGQHTEAFF	TRBV18	14	TRBJ1-1
CSARGTTGNTGELFF	TRBV29-1	15	TRBJ2-2
CVSSRGPDNEQFF	TRBV7-3	13	TRBJ2-1
CASSSPGAPEQFF	TRBV7-8	13	TRBJ2-1
CASSLPGLARELFF	TRBV7-8	14	TRBJ2-2
CASSLWDRDTEAFF	TRBV27	14	TRBJ1-1
CASRHQGEQYF	TRBV7-8	11	TRBJ2-7
CASSYRGVGADTQYF	TRBV7-9	15	TRBJ2-3
CASSVDRGGEKLFF	TRBV2	14	TRBJ1-4
CASSLGQNNEQFF	TRBV7-2	13	TRBJ2-1
CASSVEGTGGYEQYF	TRBV9	15	TRBJ2-7
CASSVPRGAQETQYF	TRBV10-2	15	TRBJ2-5
CASSLGGYGPSGEAFF	TRBV7-9	16	TRBJ1-1